This section outlines one T cell receptor beta chain sequence together with its context. The data originate from a study of Tregs in tolerant kidney transplant recipients. Produced via immunoSEQ multiplex PCR; TCRdb's table is partial and in-frame only. The sample gives about 87,000 clones, 93% of which show up once; 0.46% is in the top ten. V shed 4 bases and J shed 8 bases, with 23 bases lying between them. Per germline, CDR1 MNHEY and CDR2 SMNVEV (reference sequence). The CDR3 length is 17 residues. The receptor was derived from a human donor who received a combined kidney and bone marrow transplant. This chain joins TRBV27 and TRBJ1-4; D is perhaps TRBD1 (6 bases). The starting material was CD4+ T cells from blood, obtained before the transplant. CDR3: CASSSTHRELSYEKLFF. The CDR3 bases are TGTGCCAGCAGTTCGACCCACAGGGAATTGAGTTACGAAAAACTGTTTTTT.